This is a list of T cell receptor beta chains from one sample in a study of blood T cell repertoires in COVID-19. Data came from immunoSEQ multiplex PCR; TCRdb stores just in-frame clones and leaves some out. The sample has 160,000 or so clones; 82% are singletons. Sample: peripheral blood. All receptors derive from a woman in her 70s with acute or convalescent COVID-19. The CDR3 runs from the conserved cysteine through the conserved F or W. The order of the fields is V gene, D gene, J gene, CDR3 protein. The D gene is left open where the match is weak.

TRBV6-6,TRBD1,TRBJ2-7,CASRSTGDSYEQYF
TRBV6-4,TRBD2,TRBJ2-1,CASSVNDGTKQFF
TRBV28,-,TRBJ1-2,CASRIQGGGHGYTF
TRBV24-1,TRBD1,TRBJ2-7,CATSPGRGPVYEQYF
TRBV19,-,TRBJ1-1,CAVAPYGVNTEAFF
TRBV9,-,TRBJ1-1,CASTLGPGDTEAFF
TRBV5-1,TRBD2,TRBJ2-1,CASSLGGRIDGLFF
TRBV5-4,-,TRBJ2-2,CASSFGGGPPGELFF
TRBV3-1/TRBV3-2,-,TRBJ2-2,CASSQLEGELFF
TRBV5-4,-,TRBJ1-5,CASSLFNSNQPQHF
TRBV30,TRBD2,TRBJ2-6,CAWGRRPGLAGGSGANVLTF
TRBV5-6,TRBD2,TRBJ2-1,CASSPPGTSRFNEQFF
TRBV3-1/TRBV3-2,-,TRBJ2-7,CASSQTWVGGEQYF
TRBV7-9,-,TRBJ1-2,CASSLDYRPDGYTF
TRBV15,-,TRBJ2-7,CATSRDKRRASYYEQYF
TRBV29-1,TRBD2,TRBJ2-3,CSVDTSGRDSTDTQYF
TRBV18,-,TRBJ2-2,CASSPRGGSHTGELFF
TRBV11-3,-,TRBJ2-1,CASSSSRYNEQFF
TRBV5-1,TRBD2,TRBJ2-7,CASSLGTSGTSYEQYF
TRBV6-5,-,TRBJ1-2,CASSTAGDVGGYTF
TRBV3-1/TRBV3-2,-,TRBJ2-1,CASSQGLDRRGNEQFF
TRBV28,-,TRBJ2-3,CASSGWVAGTDTQYF
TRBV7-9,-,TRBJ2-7,CASSLPDSYEQYF
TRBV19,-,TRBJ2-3,CASSIGGTQYF
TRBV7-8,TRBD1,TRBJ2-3,CASSLPTGGGTDTQYF